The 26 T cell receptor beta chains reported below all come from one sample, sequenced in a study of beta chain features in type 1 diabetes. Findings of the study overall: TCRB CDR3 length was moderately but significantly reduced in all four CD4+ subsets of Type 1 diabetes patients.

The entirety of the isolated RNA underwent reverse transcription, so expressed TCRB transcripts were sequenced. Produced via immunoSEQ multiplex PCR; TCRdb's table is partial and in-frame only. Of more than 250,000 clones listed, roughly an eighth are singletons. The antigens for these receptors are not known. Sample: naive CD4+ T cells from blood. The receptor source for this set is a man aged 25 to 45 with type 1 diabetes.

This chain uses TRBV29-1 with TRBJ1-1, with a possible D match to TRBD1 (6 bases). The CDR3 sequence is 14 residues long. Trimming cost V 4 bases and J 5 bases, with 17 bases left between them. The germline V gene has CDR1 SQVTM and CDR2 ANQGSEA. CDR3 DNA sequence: TGCAGCGTTGTGCGGCTGGGGGCTAATACTGAAGCTTTCTTT. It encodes CSVVRLGANTEAFF.

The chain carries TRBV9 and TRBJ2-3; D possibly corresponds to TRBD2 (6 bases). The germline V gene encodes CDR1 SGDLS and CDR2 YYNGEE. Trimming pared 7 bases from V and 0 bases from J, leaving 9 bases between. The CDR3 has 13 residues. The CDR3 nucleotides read TGTGCCAGCGGGGAGGTGAGCACAGATACGCAGTATTTT. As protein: CASGEVSTDTQYF.

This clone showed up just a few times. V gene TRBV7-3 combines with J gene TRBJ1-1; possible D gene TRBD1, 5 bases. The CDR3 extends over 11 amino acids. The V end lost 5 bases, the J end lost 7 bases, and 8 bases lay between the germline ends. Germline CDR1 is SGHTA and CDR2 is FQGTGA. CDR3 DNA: TGTGCCAGCAGCCAGGGCGGTGAAGCTTTCTTT. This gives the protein CASSQGGEAFF.

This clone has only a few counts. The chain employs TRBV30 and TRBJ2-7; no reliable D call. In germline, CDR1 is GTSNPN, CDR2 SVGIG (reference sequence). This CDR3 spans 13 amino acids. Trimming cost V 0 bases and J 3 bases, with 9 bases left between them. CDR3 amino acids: CAWSVEKYYEQYF. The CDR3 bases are TGTGCCTGGAGTGTCGAGAAGTACTACGAGCAGTACTTC.

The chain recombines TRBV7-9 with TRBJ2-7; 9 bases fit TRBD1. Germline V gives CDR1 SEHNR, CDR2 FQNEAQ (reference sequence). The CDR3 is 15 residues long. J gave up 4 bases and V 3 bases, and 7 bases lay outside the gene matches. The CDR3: CASSFTGGDSYEQYF. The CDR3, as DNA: TGTGCCAGCAGCTTTACAGGGGGCGATTCTTACGAGCAGTACTTC. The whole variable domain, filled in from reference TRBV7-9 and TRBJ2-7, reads DTGVSQNPRHKITKRGQNVTFRCDPISEHNRLYWYRQTLGQGPEFLTYFQNEAQLEKSRLLSDRFSAERPKGSFSTLEIQRTEQGDSAMYLCASSFTGGDSYEQYFGPGTRLTVT.

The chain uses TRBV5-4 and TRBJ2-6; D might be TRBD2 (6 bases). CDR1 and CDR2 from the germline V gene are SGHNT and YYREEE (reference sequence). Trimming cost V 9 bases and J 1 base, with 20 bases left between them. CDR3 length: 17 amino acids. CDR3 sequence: CATPALASESGANVLTF. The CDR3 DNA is TGTGCCACCCCAGCGCTAGCGAGTGAATCTGGGGCCAACGTCCTGACTTTC.

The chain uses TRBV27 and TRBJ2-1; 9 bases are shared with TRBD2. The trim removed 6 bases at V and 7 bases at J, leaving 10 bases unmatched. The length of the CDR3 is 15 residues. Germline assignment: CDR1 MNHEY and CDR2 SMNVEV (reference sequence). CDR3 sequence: CASSLGLAGLNEQFF. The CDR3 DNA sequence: TGTGCCAGCAGCCTAGGGCTAGCGGGGTTAAATGAGCAGTTCTTC.

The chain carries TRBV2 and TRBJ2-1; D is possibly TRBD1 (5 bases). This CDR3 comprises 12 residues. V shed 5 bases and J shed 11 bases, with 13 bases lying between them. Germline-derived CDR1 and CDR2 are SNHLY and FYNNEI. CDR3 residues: CASSSWTSQQFF. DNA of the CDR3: TGTGCCAGCAGTTCCTGGACATCCCAGCAGTTCTTC.

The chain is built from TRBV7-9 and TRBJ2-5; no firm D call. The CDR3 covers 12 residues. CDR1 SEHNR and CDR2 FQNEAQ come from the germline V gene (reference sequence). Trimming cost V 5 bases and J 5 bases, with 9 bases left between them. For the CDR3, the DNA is TGTGCCAGCAGCCCCAGATGGGAGACCCAGTACTTC. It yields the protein CASSPRWETQYF. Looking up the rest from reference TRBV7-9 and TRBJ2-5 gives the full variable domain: DTGVSQNPRHKITKRGQNVTFRCDPISEHNRLYWYRQTLGQGPEFLTYFQNEAQLEKSRLLSDRFSAERPKGSFSTLEIQRTEQGDSAMYLCASSPRWETQYFGPGTRLLVL.

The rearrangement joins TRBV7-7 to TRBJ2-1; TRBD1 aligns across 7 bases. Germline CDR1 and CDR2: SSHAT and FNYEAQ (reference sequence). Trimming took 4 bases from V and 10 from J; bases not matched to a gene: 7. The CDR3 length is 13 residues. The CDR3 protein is CASSSDRAREQFF. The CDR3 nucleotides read TGTGCCAGCAGCTCAGACAGGGCCCGGGAGCAGTTCTTC.

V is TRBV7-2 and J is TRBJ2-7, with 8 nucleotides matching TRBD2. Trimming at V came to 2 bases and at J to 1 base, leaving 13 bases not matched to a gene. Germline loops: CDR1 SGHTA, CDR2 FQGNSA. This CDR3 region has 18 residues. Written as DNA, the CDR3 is TGTGCCAGCAGCTTAAAGGAGGGGCTAGCGGGTATGTCCTACGAGCAGTACTTC. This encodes CASSLKEGLAGMSYEQYF.

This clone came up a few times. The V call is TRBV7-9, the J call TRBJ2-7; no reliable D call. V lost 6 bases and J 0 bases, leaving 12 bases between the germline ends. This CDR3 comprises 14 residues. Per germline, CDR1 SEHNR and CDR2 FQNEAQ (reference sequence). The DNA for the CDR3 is TGTGCCAGCAGTTCTCGACGGAGCTCCTACGAGCAGTACTTC. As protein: CASSSRRSSYEQYF.

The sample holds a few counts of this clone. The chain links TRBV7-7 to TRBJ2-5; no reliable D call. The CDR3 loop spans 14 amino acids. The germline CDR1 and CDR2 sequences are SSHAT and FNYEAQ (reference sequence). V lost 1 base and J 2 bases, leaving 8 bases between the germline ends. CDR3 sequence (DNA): TGTGCCAGCAGCTTAGTGTCCACACAAGAGACCCAGTACTTC. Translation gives CASSLVSTQETQYF.

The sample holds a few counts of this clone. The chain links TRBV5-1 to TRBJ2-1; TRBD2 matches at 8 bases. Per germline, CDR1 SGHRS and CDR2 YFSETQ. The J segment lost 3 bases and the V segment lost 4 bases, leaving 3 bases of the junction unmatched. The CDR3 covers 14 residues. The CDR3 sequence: CASSVSGSYNEQFF. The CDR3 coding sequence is TGCGCCAGCAGCGTAAGCGGGAGCTACAATGAGCAGTTCTTC.

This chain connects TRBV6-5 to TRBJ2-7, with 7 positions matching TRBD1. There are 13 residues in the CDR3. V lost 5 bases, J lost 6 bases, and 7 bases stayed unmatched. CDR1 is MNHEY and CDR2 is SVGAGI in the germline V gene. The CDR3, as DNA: TGTGCCAGCAGTACCGAAACAGGGGCCGAGCAGTACTTC. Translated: CASSTETGAEQYF.

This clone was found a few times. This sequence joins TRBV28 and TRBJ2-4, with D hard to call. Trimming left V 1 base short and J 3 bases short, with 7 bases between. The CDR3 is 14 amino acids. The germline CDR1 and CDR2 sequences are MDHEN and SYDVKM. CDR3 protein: CASSLSRGKNIQYF. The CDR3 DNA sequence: TGTGCCAGCAGTTTATCTCGAGGCAAAAACATTCAGTACTTC.

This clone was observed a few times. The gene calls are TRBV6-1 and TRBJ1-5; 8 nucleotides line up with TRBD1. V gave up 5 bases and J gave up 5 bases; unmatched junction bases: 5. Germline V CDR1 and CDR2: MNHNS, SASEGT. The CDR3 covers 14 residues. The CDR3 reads CASSRTGRDQPQHF. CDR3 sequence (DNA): TGTGCCAGCAGTAGGACAGGGAGGGATCAGCCCCAGCATTTT.

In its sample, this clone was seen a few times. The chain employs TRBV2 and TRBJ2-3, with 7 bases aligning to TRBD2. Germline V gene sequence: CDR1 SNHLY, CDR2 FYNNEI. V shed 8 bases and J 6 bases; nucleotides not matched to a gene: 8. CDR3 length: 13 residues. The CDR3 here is CASPAGPGDTQYF. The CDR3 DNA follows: TGTGCCAGCCCAGCGGGGCCGGGGGATACGCAGTATTTT.

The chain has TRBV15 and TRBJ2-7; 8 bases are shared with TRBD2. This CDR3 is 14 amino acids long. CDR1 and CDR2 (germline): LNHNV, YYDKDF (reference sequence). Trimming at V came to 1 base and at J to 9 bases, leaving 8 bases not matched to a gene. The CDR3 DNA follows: TGTGCCACCAGCAGAGCGGGACTAGTCCGTGGGCAGTACTTC. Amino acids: CATSRAGLVRGQYF.

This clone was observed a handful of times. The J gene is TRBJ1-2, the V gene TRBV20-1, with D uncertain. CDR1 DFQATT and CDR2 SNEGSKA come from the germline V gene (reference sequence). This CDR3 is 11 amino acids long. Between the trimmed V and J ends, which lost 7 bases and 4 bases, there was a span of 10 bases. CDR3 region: CSGRALYGYTF. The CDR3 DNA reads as TGCAGTGGGCGGGCCCTCTATGGCTACACCTTC.

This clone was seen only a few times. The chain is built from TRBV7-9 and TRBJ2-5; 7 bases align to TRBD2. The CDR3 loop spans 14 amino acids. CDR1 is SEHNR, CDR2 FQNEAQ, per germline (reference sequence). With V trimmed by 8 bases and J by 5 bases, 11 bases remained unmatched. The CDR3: CASSPPGGGETQYF. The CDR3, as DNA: TGTGCCAGCTCCCCGCCGGGAGGTGGTGAGACCCAGTACTTC.

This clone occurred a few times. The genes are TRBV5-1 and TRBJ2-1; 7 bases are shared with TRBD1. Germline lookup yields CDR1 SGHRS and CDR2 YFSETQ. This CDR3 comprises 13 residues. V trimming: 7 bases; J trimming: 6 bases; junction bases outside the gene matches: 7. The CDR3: CASFGQDLNEQFF. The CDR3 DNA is TGCGCCAGCTTCGGACAGGACCTCAATGAGCAGTTCTTC.

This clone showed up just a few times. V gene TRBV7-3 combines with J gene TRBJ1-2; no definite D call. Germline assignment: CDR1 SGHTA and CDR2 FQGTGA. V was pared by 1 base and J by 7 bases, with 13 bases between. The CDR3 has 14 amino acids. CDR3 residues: CASSLSGDSGGYTF. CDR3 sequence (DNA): TGTGCCAGCAGCTTAAGCGGTGACTCTGGTGGCTACACCTTC.

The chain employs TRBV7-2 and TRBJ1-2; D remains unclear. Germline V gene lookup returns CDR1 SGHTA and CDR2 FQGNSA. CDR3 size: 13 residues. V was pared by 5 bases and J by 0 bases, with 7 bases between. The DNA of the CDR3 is TGTGCCAGCAGCCTGCAGGCTAACTATGGCTACACCTTC. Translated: CASSLQANYGYTF.

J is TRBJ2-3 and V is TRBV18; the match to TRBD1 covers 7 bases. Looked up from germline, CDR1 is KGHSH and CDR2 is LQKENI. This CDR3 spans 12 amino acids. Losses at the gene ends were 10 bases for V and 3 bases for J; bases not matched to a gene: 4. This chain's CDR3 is CATDRSTDTQYF. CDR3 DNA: TGTGCCACGGACAGGTCGACAGATACGCAGTATTTT.

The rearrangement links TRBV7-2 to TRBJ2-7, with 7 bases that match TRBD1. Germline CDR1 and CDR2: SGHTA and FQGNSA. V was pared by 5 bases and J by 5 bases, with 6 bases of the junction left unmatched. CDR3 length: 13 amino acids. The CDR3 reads CASSMTGSHEQYF. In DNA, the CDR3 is TGTGCCAGCAGCATGACAGGGTCCCACGAGCAGTACTTC.